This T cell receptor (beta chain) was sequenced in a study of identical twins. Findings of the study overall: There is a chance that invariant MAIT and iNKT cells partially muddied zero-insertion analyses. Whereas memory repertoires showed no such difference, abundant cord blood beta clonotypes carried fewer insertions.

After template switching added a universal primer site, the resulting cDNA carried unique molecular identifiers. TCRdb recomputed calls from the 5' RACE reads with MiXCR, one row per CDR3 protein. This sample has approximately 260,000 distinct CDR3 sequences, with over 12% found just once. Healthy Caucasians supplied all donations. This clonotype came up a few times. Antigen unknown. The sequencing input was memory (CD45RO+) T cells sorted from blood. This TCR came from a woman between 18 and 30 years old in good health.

The CDR3 region has the DNA TGTGCCAGCAGTGACCGGCGCACAGATACGCAGTATTTT. Amino acids: CASSDRRTDTQYF. The V and J genes are TRBV6-4 and TRBJ2-3; D gene ambiguous. Germline CDR1 reads MRHNA; CDR2 reads SNTAGT. The CDR3 totals 13 residues. V shed 2 bases and J shed 1 base, with 4 bases lying between them.